Following are 28 T cell receptor beta chains from one sample sequenced in a study of cytomegalovirus exposure and HLA in healthy donors. It was with 60 Vbeta and 13 Jbeta primers that the PCR ran. Assay: immunoSEQ multiplex PCR; the TCRdb copy retains only in-frame clones and omits some. The data show 150,000 to 200,000 clones, 70% to 90% seen once. Specimen: PBMCs. The receptors here all came from a man aged 18 to 29 in good health and CMV-seropositive.

The chain couples TRBV19 to TRBJ1-6; the D gene is possibly TRBD1 (5 bases). Germline V CDR1 and CDR2: LNHDA, SQIVND (reference sequence). This CDR3 is built from 13 residues. V shed 5 bases and J shed 6 bases, with 8 bases lying between them. The CDR3 loop reads CASSFDSNSPLHF. CDR3 bases: TGTGCCAGTAGTTTCGACAGTAATTCACCCCTCCACTTT.

The chain carries TRBV2 and TRBJ1-2; 9 bases are a match to TRBD1. Germline values: CDR1 SNHLY, CDR2 FYNNEI. Trimming removed 1 base from V and 4 bases from J; junction bases left unmatched: 7. The CDR3 is made up of 16 amino acids. The CDR3 is CASSEGLGQGFYGYTF. The CDR3 bases are TGTGCCAGCAGTGAAGGGCTGGGACAGGGATTCTATGGCTACACCTTC.

The chain uses TRBV5-1 and TRBJ2-5, with a possible D match to TRBD2 (5 bases). The J call is uncertain, as TRBJ2-7 better fits the DNA end. Per the germline V gene, CDR1 is SGHRS and CDR2 is YFSETQ. This CDR3 contains 14 residues. CDR3 in amino acids: CASSLTSHVHEQYF. The CDR3 nucleotides read TGCGCCAGCAGCCTCACTAGTCATGTCCACGAGCAGTACTTC.

The J gene is TRBJ1-1, the V gene TRBV11-2; tentatively, D is TRBD1 (6 bases). Germline V gives CDR1 SGHAT, CDR2 FQNNGV. Trimming stripped 4 bases from V and 2 bases from J, with 11 bases between. CDR3 length: 14 amino acids. CDR3 sequence (DNA): TGTGCCAGCAGCTCCGGACAGACAAACACTGAAGCTTTCTTT. Translating gives CASSSGQTNTEAFF. Full variable domain (remainder filled in from reference TRBV11-2 and TRBJ1-1): EAGVAQSPRYKIIEKRQSVAFWCNPISGHATLYWYQQILGQGPKLLIQFQNNGVVDDSQLPKDRFSAERLKGVDSTLKIQPAKLEDSAVYLCASSSGQTNTEAFFGQGTRLTVV.

The gene calls are TRBV9 and TRBJ1-6; 7 nucleotides line up with TRBD1. With V trimmed by 3 bases and J by 8 bases, 5 bases remained unmatched. CDR3 length equals 14 residues. Looked up from germline, CDR1 is SGDLS and CDR2 is YYNGEE. CDR3 sequence reads: CASSASGTDSPLHF. As DNA, the CDR3 is TGTGCCAGCAGCGCCTCCGGGACAGATTCACCCCTCCACTTT.

The chain is built from TRBV18 and TRBJ1-2; perhaps TRBD1 as D (6 bases). CDR1 and CDR2 (germline): KGHSH, LQKENI. The CDR3 contains 15 residues. The V and J ends lost 2 bases and 3 bases respectively, with 13 bases between them. CDR3 nucleotides: TGTGCCAGCTCACCAACCCAGGGGTCCGACTATGGCTACACCTTC. Translated: CASSPTQGSDYGYTF. Full variable domain (remainder filled in from reference TRBV18 and TRBJ1-2): NAGVMQNPRHLVRRRGQEARLRCSPMKGHSHVYWYRQLPEEGLKFMVYLQKENIIDESGMPKERFSAEFPKEGPSILRIQQVVRGDSAAYFCASSPTQGSDYGYTFGSGTRLTVV.

This clone came up once. The V call is TRBV5-4, the J call TRBJ2-1; the match to TRBD2 covers 7 bases. This CDR3 is 15 amino acids long. Trimming at V came to 2 bases and at J to 5 bases, leaving 7 bases not matched to a gene. The germline CDR1 and CDR2 sequences are SGHNT and YYREEE (reference sequence). CDR3 sequence reads: CASSLTSAGNNEQFF. The CDR3 DNA reads TGTGCCAGCAGCTTAACTAGCGCGGGGAACAATGAGCAGTTCTTC.

The chain links TRBV25-1 to TRBJ2-5; 8 bases fit TRBD2. The V gene end was trimmed by 8 bases and the J gene end by 5 bases; junction bases not matched to a gene: 7. Germline CDR1 is MGHDK and CDR2 is SYGVNS. There are 13 residues in the CDR3. For the CDR3, the DNA is TGTGCCAGCCGGGGGGGGGTAGGCGAGACCCAGTACTTC. Translated: CASRGGVGETQYF.

Notes on this clone: One end of the junction varies from germline; a read error may be responsible. V and J are TRBV7-9 and TRBJ2-4, with 9 bases identical to TRBD2. The CDR3 extends over 17 amino acids. Germline CDR1 reads SEHNR; CDR2 reads FQNEAQ (reference sequence). The CDR3 coding sequence is TGTTCCAGCACCAAGACTAGCGGAGCAATAGCCAAAAACATTCAGTACTTC. Encoded protein: CSSTKTSGAIAKNIQYF.

This chain uses TRBV5-6 with TRBJ2-5, with 7 bases matching TRBD1. There are 16 residues in the CDR3. CDR1 and CDR2 (germline): SGHDT, YYEEEE. V dropped 2 bases and J dropped 3; count of bases not matched to a gene: 10. The CDR3 nucleotides read TGTGCCAGCAGCTTAGGTTATGGGACAGCCGAAGAGACCCAGTACTTC. It encodes CASSLGYGTAEETQYF.

The chain joins TRBV2 to TRBJ2-4; D perhaps matches TRBD2 (5 bases). This CDR3 region has 14 residues. V was cut by 7 bases and J by 6 bases, with 16 bases left in between. The V gene's germline CDR1 is SNHLY and CDR2 FYNNEI. CDR3 nucleotide sequence: TGTGCCAGCACCCCGGGGATACCTCTAAACATTCAGTACTTC. It is translated as CASTPGIPLNIQYF. The full variable domain, completed using reference TRBV2 and TRBJ2-4, is EPEVTQTPSHQVTQMGQEVILRCVPISNHLYFYWYRQILGQKVEFLVSFYNNEISEKSEIFDDQFSVERPDGSNFTLKIRSTKLEDSAMYFCASTPGIPLNIQYFGAGTRLSVL.

CDR3 sequence reads: CASSLNSYGYTF. Here the CDR3 DNA reads TGTGCCAGCAGCTTAAACAGCTATGGCTACACCTTC. This chain uses TRBV7-2 with TRBJ1-2, with D unclear. The germline V gene has CDR1 SGHTA and CDR2 FQGNSA. The CDR3 has 12 amino acids. Trimming left V 2 bases short and J 4 bases short, with 5 bases between.

V and J are TRBV7-9 and TRBJ1-2; 9 bases are shared with TRBD1. CDR3 length equals 13 residues. V trimming: 7 bases; J trimming: 3 bases; junction bases outside the gene matches: 3. The germline gives CDR1 SEHNR, CDR2 FQNEAQ (reference sequence). The CDR3 region is CASTRDRDYGYTF. The CDR3 nucleotides read TGTGCCAGCACCCGGGACAGGGACTATGGCTACACCTTC.

This clone has just a few counts. This chain joins TRBV4-3 and TRBJ1-1, with D perhaps matching TRBD1 (6 bases). There are 17 residues in the CDR3. Trimming removed 0 bases from V and 1 base from J, with 15 bases in between. Looked up from germline, CDR1 is LGHNA and CDR2 is YSLEER. The CDR3 loop reads CASSQEWGLDRNTEAFF. The DNA of the CDR3 is TGCGCCAGCAGCCAAGAGTGGGGATTGGACAGGAACACTGAAGCTTTCTTT.

V is TRBV30 and J is TRBJ1-2, with D possibly TRBD1 on 6 matching bases. CDR3 length: 13 amino acids. With 4 bases removed from V and 8 bases from J, the gap between germline ends came to 17 bases. From germline, CDR1 is GTSNPN and CDR2 SVGIG (reference sequence). The CDR3 DNA is TGTGCCTGGAAGTGGTCAGGGGCGCAGGGCTACACCTTC. Translating gives CAWKWSGAQGYTF.

The rearrangement joins TRBV5-1 to TRBJ2-7, with 11 bases that match TRBD2. V trimming: 2 bases; J trimming: 6 bases; junction bases outside the gene matches: 16. The CDR3 spans 18 residues. CDR1 is SGHRS and CDR2 is YFSETQ in the germline V gene. This CDR3 is CASSLPTSGGTFGLEQYF. The CDR3, as DNA: TGCGCCAGCAGCTTACCAACTAGCGGGGGTACTTTCGGTCTCGAGCAGTACTTC.

This clone was seen once. V gene TRBV7-9 combines with J gene TRBJ2-5; D is possibly TRBD2 (6 bases). The germline V gene encodes CDR1 SEHNR and CDR2 FQNEAQ (reference sequence). The CDR3 has 12 amino acids. Trimming took 8 bases from V and 5 from J, leaving 12 bases between them. The CDR3 is CASGIAGETQYF. CDR3 sequence (DNA): TGTGCCAGCGGGATTGCGGGGGAGACCCAGTACTTC. The variable domain in full, completed from reference TRBV7-9 and TRBJ2-5, reads DTGVSQNPRHKITKRGQNVTFRCDPISEHNRLYWYRQTLGQGPEFLTYFQNEAQLEKSRLLSDRFSAERPKGSFSTLEIQRTEQGDSAMYLCASGIAGETQYFGPGTRLLVL.

The chain carries TRBV30 and TRBJ1-2, with 7 nucleotides matching TRBD1. The CDR3 runs 18 residues. The germline V gene encodes CDR1 GTSNPN and CDR2 SVGIG (reference sequence). The junction had 15 bases not matched to a gene; V was cut back by 0 bases and J by 2 bases. This CDR3 reads CAWSVQRPLKQGNYGYTF. The DNA of the CDR3 is TGTGCCTGGAGTGTGCAACGGCCCCTAAAACAGGGGAACTATGGCTACACCTTC. The full variable domain, completed using reference TRBV30 and TRBJ1-2, is SQTIHQWPATLVQPVGSPLSLECTVEGTSNPNLYWYRQAAGRGLQLLFYSVGIGQISSEVPQNLSASRPQDRQFILSSKKLLLSDSGFYLCAWSVQRPLKQGNYGYTFGSGTRLTVV.

This chain links TRBV14 with TRBJ2-1; 7 bases line up with TRBD1. Per germline, CDR1 SGHDN and CDR2 FVKESK. The V and J ends lost 3 bases and 16 bases, in that order; junction bases with no gene match: 9. The CDR3 consists of 12 residues. For the CDR3, the DNA is TGTGCCAGCAGCCATGAACAGGGGCCCTGTTTCTTC. Protein product: CASSHEQGPCFF.

The chain employs TRBV6-1 and TRBJ2-7; 8 bases agree with TRBD1. The CDR3 covers 13 residues. With V trimmed by 6 bases and J by 4 bases, 5 bases remained unmatched. Germline CDR1 reads MNHNS; CDR2 reads SASEGT. The DNA for the CDR3 is TGTGCCAGCAGCCCGGACAGGGTTTACGAGCAGTACTTC. As protein: CASSPDRVYEQYF.

This clone was detected only a few times. The genes are TRBV19 and TRBJ2-2; D is uncertain. Germline-derived CDR1 and CDR2 are LNHDA and SQIVND (reference sequence). V was trimmed by 2 bases and J by 6 bases, leaving 7 bases between them. This CDR3 spans 13 amino acids. The DNA of the CDR3 is TGTGCCAGTAGTATACCAGTTCCCGGGGAGCTGTTTTTT. This codes for CASSIPVPGELFF.

The genes are TRBV9 and TRBJ1-5, with 7 bases that match TRBD1. Per the germline V gene, CDR1 is SGDLS and CDR2 is YYNGEE. The V gene end was trimmed by 3 bases and the J gene end by 4 bases; junction bases not matched to a gene: 10. The CDR3 has 16 residues. The CDR3 sequence is CASSAEVGQYNQPQHF. The CDR3, as DNA: TGTGCCAGCAGCGCGGAAGTGGGACAGTATAATCAGCCCCAGCATTTT.

The chain links TRBV5-1 to TRBJ2-5, with TRBD1 as a possible D gene (6 bases). The CDR3 covers 15 residues. Trimming removed 2 bases from V and 5 bases from J, with 16 bases in between. Germline V CDR1 and CDR2: SGHRS, YFSETQ. The CDR3 DNA is TGCGCCAGCAGCTTCCGGGACACCAAGGGGGAGACCCAGTACTTC. It specifies CASSFRDTKGETQYF.

V usage is TRBV30 and J usage is TRBJ1-5; the D is unclear. Trimming pared 3 bases from V and 0 bases from J, leaving 9 bases between. The CDR3 is made up of 14 amino acids. Germline CDR1 is GTSNPN and CDR2 is SVGIG (reference sequence). The CDR3: CAWSSIGSNQPQHF. The CDR3 DNA reads as TGTGCCTGGAGCTCGATCGGTAGCAATCAGCCCCAGCATTTT.

This clone has only one observation. The J gene is TRBJ2-7, the V gene TRBV5-6, with TRBD2 matching 9 bases. CDR3 size: 15 residues. CDR1 is SGHDT, CDR2 YYEEEE, per germline. The J segment lost 0 bases and the V segment lost 0 bases, leaving 1 base of the junction unmatched. CDR3 DNA sequence: TGTGCCAGCAGCTTGGGAGCGGGGGGCTCCTACGAGCAGTACTTC. Its translation: CASSLGAGGSYEQYF. Full variable domain (outside the CDR3, taken from reference TRBV5-6 and TRBJ2-7): DAGVTQSPTHLIKTRGQQVTLRCSPKSGHDTVSWYQQALGQGPQFIFQYYEEEERQRGNFPDRFSGHQFPNYSSELNVNALLLGDSALYLCASSLGAGGSYEQYFGPGTRLTVT.

The chain combines TRBV18 with TRBJ2-2; 9 bases match TRBD1. Germline assignment: CDR1 KGHSH and CDR2 LQKENI. V lost 0 bases and J lost 7; bases outside the gene matches: 6. CDR3 length equals 16 residues. The CDR3 DNA is TGTGCCAGCTCACCACCGGGACAGGGTCACTACGGGGAGCTGTTTTTT. Residues: CASSPPGQGHYGELFF.

The genes are TRBV10-3 and TRBJ1-2; 8 bases agree with TRBD1. With V trimmed by 5 bases and J by 6 bases, 8 bases remained unmatched. Germline V gene lookup returns CDR1 ENHRY and CDR2 SYGVKD. The CDR3 is made up of 14 amino acids. CDR3: CAISHLQGENGYTF. In nucleotides, the CDR3 is TGTGCCATCAGTCATTTACAGGGGGAGAATGGCTACACCTTC.

This chain joins TRBV5-4 and TRBJ1-6; D is perhaps TRBD1 (5 bases). The CDR3 has 16 residues. Germline-derived CDR1 and CDR2 are SGHNT and YYREEE (reference sequence). Trimming removed 5 bases at V and 1 base at J, with 13 bases between. This chain's CDR3 is CASSLFQGSYNSPLHF. CDR3 in DNA: TGTGCCAGCAGTCTCTTTCAGGGTTCCTATAATTCACCCCTCCACTTT.